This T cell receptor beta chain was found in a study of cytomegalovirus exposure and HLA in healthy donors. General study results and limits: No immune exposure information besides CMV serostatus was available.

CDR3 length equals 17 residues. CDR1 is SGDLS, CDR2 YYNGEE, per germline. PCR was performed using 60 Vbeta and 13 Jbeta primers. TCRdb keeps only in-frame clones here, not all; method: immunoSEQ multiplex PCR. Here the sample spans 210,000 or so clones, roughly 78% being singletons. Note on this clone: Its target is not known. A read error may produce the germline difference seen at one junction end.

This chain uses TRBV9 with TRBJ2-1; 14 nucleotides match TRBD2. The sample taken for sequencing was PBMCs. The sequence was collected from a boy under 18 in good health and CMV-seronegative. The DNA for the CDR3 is TGTGCCAGCAGCGGCCCCCCCCCGGGACTAGCGGGAGTGCCCCGGATCTTC. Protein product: CASSGPPPGLAGVPRIF.